This record concerns one T cell receptor beta chain sequence. This clonotype was observed at least ten times. Its target antigen remains unknown. No base qualities exist here, and no much larger clone lies one base off it. The data originate from a study of blood T cells in healthy people across ages (dated by TCRdb to between 2014 and 2017). For context, the study as a whole: In model experiments, template switching captured about one uniquely barcoded TCR beta cDNA molecule for every two T cells. Age-related changes in TCR beta repertoire diversity were measured in the study by deep sequencing normalized with unique cDNA molecular identifiers. The donors were divided into four age groups: young (average around 16 years), middle-aged (over 35), aged (about 61) and long-lived (roughly 86). To avoid experimental bias, donors of different ages were spread randomly across the sequencing lanes. Using the same blood draw, the study looked at two additional independent replicas of 1 million unique cDNA reads for two donors, one aged 18 to 29 and the other aged 80 or older.

What the research found in general, with its limitations: There was a strong correlation between observed TCR beta diversity and the percentage of naive T cells measured by flow cytometry. Compared with the aged group, the long-lived group had more naive CD4+ T cells, fewer expanded clones and increased TCR diversity, a pattern suggesting age selection. Bulk unsorted PBMC profiling prevented conclusive comparison of naive and antigen-experienced compartments. Estimates of total diversity based on one million sequenced T cells were considered lower bounds and underestimates. The CMV infection status of donors was not known, potentially confounding age-related changes in expanded clonotypes. Observed TCR beta diversity per million T cells fell roughly linearly with age, and a significant reduction was already apparent by age around 44.

The protocol used for the library was 5' RACE. The sample was run on an Illumina HiSeq 2500. A second 7 to 11 cycle PCR used a sample-barcoded 5' primer and a J-beta primer mix. A template-switch 5' adaptor carrying 12 random nucleotides introduced a unique molecular identifier onto each TCR beta cDNA molecule. Each sample yielded at least 2.5 million CDR3-containing paired-end reads. First-strand cDNA was synthesized from all RNA with the Mint cDNA synthesis kit, primed by a TRBC-specific oligonucleotide. Following uracil-DNA glycosylase treatment, all cDNA underwent a first 18-cycle PCR with the universal primers M1SS and BC2_uni_R. The original pipeline was this. Normalization of each sample was performed by random selection of 1 million high-quality reads, each carrying a distinct molecular identifier. Instead of being binned into consensus sequences, reads that shared molecular identifiers were thrown out. CDR3 identification, clonotype clustering and error correction used MiTCR with a Q25 quality threshold and the strictest error-elimination algorithm. Lower-bound total TCR beta diversity was estimated with a nonparametric unseen species model using Euler transformation. TCRdb's own reprocessing of the public reads used fastp at Q25 and MiXCR and kept productive beta chains. Identical CDR3 proteins give one entry, which carries the most common genes and DNA. These V and J calls are TCRdb output, not the study's own analysis. This sample is represented by about 1,800,000 distinct CDR3 sequences; 28% of them were singletons. Roughly 8% of the sample comes from the top ten.

The roughly 39 donors, aged about 6 to 95 years, were systemically healthy Caucasian individuals from Russia. Each donor gave about 9.7 milliliters of peripheral blood, drawn into EDTA-treated Vacutainer tubes. Ficoll-Paque density-gradient centrifugation was used to isolate PBMCs, with at least 7 million per sample. Total RNA was extracted from PBMCs with Trizol reagent, with at least 6 micrograms obtained per sample. The percentages of naive CD45RAhigh/CD27high T cells were determined by flow cytometry on a PBMC aliquot from every donor. Trimmed from V: 0 bases; trimmed from J: 3 bases; junction bases lacking a gene match: 2. The CDR3 covers 14 residues, taking in both the cysteine and the phenylalanine. Only CDR3 DNA is held: 42 bases, read in frame from base 1. The germline V gene provides CDR1 KGHSH and CDR2 LQKENI.

The V gene is TRBV18 and the J gene is TRBJ2-7, and 7 junction bases match TRBD1. The sequenced material came from blood. This clonotype was obtained from a woman in her 30s in good health. The nucleotide sequence reads as follows: TGTGCCAGCTCACCACCGGGACAGAACTACGAGCAGTACTTC. The encoded protein is CASSPPGQNYEQYF. Supplemented by the reference TRBV18 and TRBJ2-7 proteins around the CDR3, the complete variable domain is NAGVMQNPRHLVRRRGQEARLRCSPMKGHSHVYWYRQLPEEGLKFMVYLQKENIIDESGMPKERFSAEFPKEGPSILRIQQVVRGDSAAYFCASSPPGQNYEQYFGPGTRLTVT.